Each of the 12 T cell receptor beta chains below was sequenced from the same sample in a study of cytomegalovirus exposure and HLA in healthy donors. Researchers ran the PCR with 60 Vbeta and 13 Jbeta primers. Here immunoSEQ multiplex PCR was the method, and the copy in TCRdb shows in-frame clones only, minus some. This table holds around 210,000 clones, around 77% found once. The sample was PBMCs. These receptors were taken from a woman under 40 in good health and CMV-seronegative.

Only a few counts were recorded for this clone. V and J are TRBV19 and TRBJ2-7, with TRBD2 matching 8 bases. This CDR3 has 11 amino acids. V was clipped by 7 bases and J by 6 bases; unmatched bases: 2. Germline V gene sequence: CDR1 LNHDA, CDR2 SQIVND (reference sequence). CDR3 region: CASTGTSEQYF. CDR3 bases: TGTGCCAGTACCGGGACTAGCGAGCAGTACTTC.

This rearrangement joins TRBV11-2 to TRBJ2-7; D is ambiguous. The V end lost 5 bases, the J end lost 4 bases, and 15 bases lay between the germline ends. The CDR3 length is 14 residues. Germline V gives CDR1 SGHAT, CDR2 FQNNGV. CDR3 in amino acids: CASSLGVGDYEQYF. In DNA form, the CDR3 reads TGTGCCAGCAGCCTTGGCGTCGGAGATTACGAGCAGTACTTC. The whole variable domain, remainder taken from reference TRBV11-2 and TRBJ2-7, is EAGVAQSPRYKIIEKRQSVAFWCNPISGHATLYWYQQILGQGPKLLIQFQNNGVVDDSQLPKDRFSAERLKGVDSTLKIQPAKLEDSAVYLCASSLGVGDYEQYFGPGTRLTVT.

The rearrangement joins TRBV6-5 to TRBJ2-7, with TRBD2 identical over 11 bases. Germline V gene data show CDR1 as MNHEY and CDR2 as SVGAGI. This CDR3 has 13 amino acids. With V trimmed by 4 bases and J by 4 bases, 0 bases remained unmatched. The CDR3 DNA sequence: TGTGCCAGCAGTTCTAGCGGGAGGTACGAGCAGTACTTC. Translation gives CASSSSGRYEQYF.

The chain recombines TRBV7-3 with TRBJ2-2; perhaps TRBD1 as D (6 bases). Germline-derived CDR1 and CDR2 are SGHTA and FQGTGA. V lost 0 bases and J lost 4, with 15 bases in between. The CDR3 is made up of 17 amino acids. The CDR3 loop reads CASSLTFGGDITGELFF. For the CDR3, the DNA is TGTGCCAGCAGCTTAACGTTCGGTGGGGACATCACCGGGGAGCTGTTTTTT.

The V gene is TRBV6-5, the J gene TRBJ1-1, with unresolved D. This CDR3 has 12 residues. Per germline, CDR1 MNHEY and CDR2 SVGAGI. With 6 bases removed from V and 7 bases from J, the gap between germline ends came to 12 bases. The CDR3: CASRNERCEAFF. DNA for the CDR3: TGTGCCAGCAGAAACGAGCGATGTGAAGCTTTCTTT.

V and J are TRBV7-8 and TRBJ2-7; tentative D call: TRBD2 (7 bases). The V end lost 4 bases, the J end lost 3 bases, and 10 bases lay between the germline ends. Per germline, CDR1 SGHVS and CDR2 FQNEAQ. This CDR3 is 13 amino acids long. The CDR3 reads CASSWEGVYEQYF. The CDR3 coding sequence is TGTGCCAGCAGCTGGGAGGGGGTCTACGAGCAGTACTTC.

The CDR3 DNA is TGTGCCAGCAGCTCCAACAGGGCTGAAGCTTTCTTT. Translated, it gives CASSSNRAEAFF. The chain couples TRBV6-5 to TRBJ1-1, with a possible D match to TRBD1 (6 bases). The CDR3 runs to 12 residues. Trimming took off 6 bases at V and 6 bases at J, with 11 bases between the two ends. From germline, CDR1 is MNHEY and CDR2 SVGAGI.

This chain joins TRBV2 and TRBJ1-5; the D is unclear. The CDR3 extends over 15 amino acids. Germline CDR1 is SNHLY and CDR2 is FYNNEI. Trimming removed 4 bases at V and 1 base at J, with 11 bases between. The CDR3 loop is CASSGGGNSNQPQHF. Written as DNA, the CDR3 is TGTGCCAGCAGTGGAGGAGGGAACAGCAATCAGCCCCAGCATTTT.

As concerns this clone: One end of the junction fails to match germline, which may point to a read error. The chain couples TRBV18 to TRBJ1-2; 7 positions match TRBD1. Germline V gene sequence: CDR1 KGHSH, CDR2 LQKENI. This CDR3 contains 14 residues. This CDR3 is CASSPLQGNYGYPF. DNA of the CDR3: TGTGCCAGCTCACCACTACAGGGGAACTATGGCTACCCCTTC. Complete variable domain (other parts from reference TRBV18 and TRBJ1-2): NAGVMQNPRHLVRRRGQEARLRCSPMKGHSHVYWYRQLPEEGLKFMVYLQKENIIDESGMPKERFSAEFPKEGPSILRIQQVVRGDSAAYFCASSPLQGNYGYPFGSGTRLTVV.

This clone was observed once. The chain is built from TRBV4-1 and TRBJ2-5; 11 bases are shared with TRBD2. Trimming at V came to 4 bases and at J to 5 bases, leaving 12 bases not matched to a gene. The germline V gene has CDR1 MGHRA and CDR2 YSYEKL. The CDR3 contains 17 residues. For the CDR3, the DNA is TGCGCCAGCAGCCTGGGCTTAGCGGGGGGGCTGGATGAGACCCAGTACTTC. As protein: CASSLGLAGGLDETQYF.

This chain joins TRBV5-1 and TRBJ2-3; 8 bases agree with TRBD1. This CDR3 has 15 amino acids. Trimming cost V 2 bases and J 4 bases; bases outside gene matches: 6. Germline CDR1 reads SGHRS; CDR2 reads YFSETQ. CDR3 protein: CASSFTGQGADTQYF. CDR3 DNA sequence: TGCGCCAGCAGCTTTACCGGACAGGGCGCAGATACGCAGTATTTT. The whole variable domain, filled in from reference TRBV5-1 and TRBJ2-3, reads KAGVTQTPRYLIKTRGQQVTLSCSPISGHRSVSWYQQTPGQGLQFLFEYFSETQRNKGNFPGRFSGRQFSNSRSEMNVSTLELGDSALYLCASSFTGQGADTQYFGPGTRLTVL.

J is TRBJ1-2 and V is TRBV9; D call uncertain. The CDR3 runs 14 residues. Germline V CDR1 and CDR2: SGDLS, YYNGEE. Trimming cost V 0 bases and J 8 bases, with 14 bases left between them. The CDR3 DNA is TGTGCCAGCAGCGTAGGTTTTACGGAGGACGGCTACACCTTC. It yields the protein CASSVGFTEDGYTF.